This T cell receptor beta chain was identified in a study of cytomegalovirus exposure and HLA in healthy donors. The study's findings and limits: Later on, an analysis tied 15,000 or so TCR beta sequences to HLA alleles at 0.05 false discovery rate. Using the classifier, cytomegalovirus status was reportedly diagnosed with high specificity and sensitivity. Among the sequence variants, a highly shared cluster was likely an artifact of sequencing. Information on immune exposure was restricted to one variable (CMV serostatus).

PCR involved 60 Vbeta and 13 Jbeta primers. Sequencing was performed with immunoSEQ multiplex PCR; in TCRdb, only in-frame clones are kept and a portion is missing. The table has some 150,000 clones, 65% to 90% seen once. Comments on this clone: The antigen remains unidentified.

Sequenced material: PBMCs. The clonotype was recovered from a man in his forties or fifties in good health and CMV-seropositive.

For the CDR3, the DNA is TGTGCCAGCAGCGTAAGACAGGGGGCTAACTATGGCTACACCTTC. It codes for CASSVRQGANYGYTF. The rearrangement uses TRBV9 and TRBJ1-2; 9 nucleotides line up with TRBD1. J lost 0 bases, V lost 1 base, and 1 base had no gene match. Per the germline V gene, CDR1 is SGDLS and CDR2 is YYNGEE. The CDR3 length is 15 residues.